This TCR beta chain derives from a study of CXCR3-negative and CXCR3-positive naive CD8 T cells. In the study overall: There were about 140 million TRB reads altogether, and each library had about 1.5 +/- 0.3 million of them.

On this clonotype: The antigen remains unidentified.

Study-level findings and limits: The TRBV-TRBJ usage of naive CXCR3-negative and CXCR3-positive cells was similar, but that of memory cells differed. Memory CD8+ cells showed much lower diversity, while both naive subsets were comparably high. Naive cells with CXCR3 showed TRB CDR3s that were more hydrophobic than those in CXCR3-negative naive cells.

CD45RO-CCR7+CD27+CD95- cells counted as naive CD8+ T cells. Germline CDR1 reads SEHNR; CDR2 reads FQNEAQ (reference sequence). This CDR3 contains 15 residues. UMI-tagged TRB cDNA libraries were built via 5' RACE. TCRdb reprocessed the 5' RACE reads and keeps a single row for each CDR3 protein, giving no DNA. The sample totals over 150,000 distinct CDR3 sequences. Sequencing was carried out using naive CXCR3+ CD8+ T cells from blood. Subset indicated: CD45RO-CCR7+CD27+CD95- naive CD8+ T cells expressing CXCR3 (TNR3+). The source of this sequence is a human donor in good health. Some clones in this sample may be carry-over from other donors' samples. The gene calls are TRBV7-9 and TRBJ1-2. This chain's CDR3 is CASSLGGQANYGYTF.